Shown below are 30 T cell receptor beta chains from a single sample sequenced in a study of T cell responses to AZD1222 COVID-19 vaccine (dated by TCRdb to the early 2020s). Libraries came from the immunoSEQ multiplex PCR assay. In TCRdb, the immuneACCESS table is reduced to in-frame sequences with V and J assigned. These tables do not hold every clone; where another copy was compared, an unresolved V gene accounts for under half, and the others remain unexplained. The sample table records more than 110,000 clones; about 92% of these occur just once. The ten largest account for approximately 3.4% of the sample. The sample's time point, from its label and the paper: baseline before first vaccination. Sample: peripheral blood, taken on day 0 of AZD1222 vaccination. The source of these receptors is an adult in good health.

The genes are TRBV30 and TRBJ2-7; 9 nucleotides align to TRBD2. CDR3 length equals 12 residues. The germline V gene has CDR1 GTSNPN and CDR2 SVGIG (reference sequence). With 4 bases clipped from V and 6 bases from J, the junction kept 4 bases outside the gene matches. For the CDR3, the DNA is TGTGCCTGGACTAGCGGGAAGGCCGAGCAGTACTTC. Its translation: CAWTSGKAEQYF.

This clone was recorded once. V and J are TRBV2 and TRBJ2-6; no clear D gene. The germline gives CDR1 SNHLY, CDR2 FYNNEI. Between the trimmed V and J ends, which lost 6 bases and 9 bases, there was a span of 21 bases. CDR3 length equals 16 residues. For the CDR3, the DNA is TGTGCCAGCAGCTACGGACGCCAGCCGCGAGGCAACGTCCTGACTTTC. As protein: CASSYGRQPRGNVLTF. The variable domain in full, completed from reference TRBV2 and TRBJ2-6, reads EPEVTQTPSHQVTQMGQEVILRCVPISNHLYFYWYRQILGQKVEFLVSFYNNEISEKSEIFDDQFSVERPDGSNFTLKIRSTKLEDSAMYFCASSYGRQPRGNVLTFGAGSRLTVL.

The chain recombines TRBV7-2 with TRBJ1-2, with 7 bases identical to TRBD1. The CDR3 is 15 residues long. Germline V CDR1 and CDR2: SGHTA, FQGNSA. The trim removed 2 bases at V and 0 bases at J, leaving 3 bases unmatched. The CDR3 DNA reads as TGTGCCAGCAGCTTAAGGGACAGCCCTAACTATGGCTACACCTTC. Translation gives CASSLRDSPNYGYTF.

CDR3 region: CASREGVSATNEKLFF. In nucleotides, the CDR3 is TGTGCCAGTCGAGAGGGGGTCAGTGCAACTAATGAAAAACTGTTTTTT. The rearrangement joins TRBV19 to TRBJ1-4, with TRBD1 as a possible D gene (6 bases). Germline V gives CDR1 LNHDA, CDR2 SQIVND (reference sequence). Trimming stripped 8 bases from V and 0 bases from J, with 16 bases between. The CDR3 spans 16 residues.

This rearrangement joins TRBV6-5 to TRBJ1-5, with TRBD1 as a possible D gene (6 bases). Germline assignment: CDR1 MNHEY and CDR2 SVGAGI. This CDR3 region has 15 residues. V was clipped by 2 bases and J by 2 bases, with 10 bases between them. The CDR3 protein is CASSYEAGGNQPQHF. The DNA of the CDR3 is TGTGCCAGCAGTTACGAGGCAGGGGGCAATCAGCCCCAGCATTTT.

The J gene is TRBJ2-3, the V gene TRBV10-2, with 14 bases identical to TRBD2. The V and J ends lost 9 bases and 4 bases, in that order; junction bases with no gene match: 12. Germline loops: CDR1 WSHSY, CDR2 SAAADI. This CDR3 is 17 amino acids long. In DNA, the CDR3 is TGCGCCAGTGGATACAGGTCGGGACTAGCGGGAGCAGATACGCAGTATTTT. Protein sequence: CASGYRSGLAGADTQYF.

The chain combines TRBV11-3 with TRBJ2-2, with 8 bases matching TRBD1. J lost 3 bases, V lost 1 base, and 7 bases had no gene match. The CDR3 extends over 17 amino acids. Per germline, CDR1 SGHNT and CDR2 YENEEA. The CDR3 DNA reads TGTGCCAGCAGCTTAGGATTCAGGGGGCCGGACACCGGGGAGCTGTTTTTT. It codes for CASSLGFRGPDTGELFF.

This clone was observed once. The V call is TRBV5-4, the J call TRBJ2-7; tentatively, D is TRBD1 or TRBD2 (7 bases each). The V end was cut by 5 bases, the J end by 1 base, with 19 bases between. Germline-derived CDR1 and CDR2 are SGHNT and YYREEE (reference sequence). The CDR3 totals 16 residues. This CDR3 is CASRQGGSGSSYEQYF. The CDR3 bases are TGTGCCAGCAGGCAGGGGGGTAGCGGGTCTTCCTACGAGCAGTACTTC.

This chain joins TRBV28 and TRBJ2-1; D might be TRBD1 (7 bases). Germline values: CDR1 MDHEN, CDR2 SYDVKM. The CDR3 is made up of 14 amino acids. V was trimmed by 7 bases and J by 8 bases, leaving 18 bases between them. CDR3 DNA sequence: TGTGCCAGCACCCGGAGGGGGCAAATCCATGAGCAGTTCTTC. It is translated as CASTRRGQIHEQFF.

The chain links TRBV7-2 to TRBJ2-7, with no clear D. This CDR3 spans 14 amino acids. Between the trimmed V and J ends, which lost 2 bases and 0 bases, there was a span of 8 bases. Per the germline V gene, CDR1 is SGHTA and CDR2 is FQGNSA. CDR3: CASSLISGSYEQYF. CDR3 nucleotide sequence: TGTGCCAGCAGCTTAATCTCCGGCTCCTACGAGCAGTACTTC.

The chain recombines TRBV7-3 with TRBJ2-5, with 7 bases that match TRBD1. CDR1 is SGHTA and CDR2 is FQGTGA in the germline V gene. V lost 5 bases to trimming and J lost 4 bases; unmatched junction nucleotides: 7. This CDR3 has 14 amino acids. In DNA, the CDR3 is TGTGCCAGCAGCCCGACAGGGTTTGGAGAGACCCAGTACTTC. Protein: CASSPTGFGETQYF. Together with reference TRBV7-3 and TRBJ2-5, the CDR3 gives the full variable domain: GAGVSQTPSNKVTEKGKYVELRCDPISGHTALYWYRQSLGQGPEFLIYFQGTGAADDSGLPNDRFFAVRPEGSVSTLKIQRTERGDSAVYLCASSPTGFGETQYFGPGTRLLVL.

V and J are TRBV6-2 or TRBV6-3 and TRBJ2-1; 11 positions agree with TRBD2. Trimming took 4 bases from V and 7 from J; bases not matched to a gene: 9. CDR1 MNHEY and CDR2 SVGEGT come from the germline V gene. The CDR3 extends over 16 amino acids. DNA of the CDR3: TGTGCCAGCAGTTCCTCTACTAGCGGGAGCAGGAATGAGCAGTTCTTC. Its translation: CASSSSTSGSRNEQFF.

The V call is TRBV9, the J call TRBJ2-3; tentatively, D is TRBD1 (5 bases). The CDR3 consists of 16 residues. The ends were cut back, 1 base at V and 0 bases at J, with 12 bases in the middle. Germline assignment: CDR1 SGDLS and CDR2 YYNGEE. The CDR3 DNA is TGTGCCAGCAGCGTACGAGCAGGGCTTAGCACAGATACGCAGTATTTT. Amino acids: CASSVRAGLSTDTQYF.

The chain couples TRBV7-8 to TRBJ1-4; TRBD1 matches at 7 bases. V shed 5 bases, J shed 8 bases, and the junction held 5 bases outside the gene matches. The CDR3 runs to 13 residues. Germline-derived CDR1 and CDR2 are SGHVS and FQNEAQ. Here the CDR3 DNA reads TGTGCCAGCAGCCAAGACAGGGCGGAAAAACTGTTTTTT. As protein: CASSQDRAEKLFF.

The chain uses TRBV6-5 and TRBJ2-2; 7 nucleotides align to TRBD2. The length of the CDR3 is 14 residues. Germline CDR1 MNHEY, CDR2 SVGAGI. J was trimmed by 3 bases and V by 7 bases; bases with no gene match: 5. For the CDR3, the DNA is TGTGCCAGCACGCGGGACTACGACACCGGGGAGCTGTTTTTT. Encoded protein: CASTRDYDTGELFF.

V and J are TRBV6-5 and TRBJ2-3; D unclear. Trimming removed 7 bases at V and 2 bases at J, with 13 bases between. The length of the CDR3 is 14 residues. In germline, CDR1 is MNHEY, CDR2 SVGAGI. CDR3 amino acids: CASKLERNTDTQYF. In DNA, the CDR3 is TGTGCCAGCAAACTTGAGAGGAACACAGATACGCAGTATTTT.

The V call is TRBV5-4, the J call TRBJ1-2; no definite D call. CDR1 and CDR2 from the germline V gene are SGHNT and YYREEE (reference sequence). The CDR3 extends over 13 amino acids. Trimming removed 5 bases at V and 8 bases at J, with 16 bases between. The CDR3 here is CASRTGGTLGYTF. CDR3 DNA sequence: TGTGCCAGCAGAACCGGTGGCACCCTGGGCTACACCTTC.

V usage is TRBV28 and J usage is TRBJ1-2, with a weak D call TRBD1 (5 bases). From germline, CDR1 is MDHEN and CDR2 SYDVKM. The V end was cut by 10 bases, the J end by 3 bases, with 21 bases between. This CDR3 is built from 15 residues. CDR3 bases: TGTGCCACCCACCCGGGGGTGTCGGATGACTATGGCTACACCTTC. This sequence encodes CATHPGVSDDYGYTF.

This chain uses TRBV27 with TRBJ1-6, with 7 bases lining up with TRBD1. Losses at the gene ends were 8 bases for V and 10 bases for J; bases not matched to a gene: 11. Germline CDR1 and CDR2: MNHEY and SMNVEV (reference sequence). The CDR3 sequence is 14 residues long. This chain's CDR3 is CASGNLDRRSPLHF. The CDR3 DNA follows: TGTGCCAGCGGGAATTTGGACAGGAGATCACCCCTCCACTTT.

The CDR3 sequence: CASSKQGIVGSPLHF. The CDR3 DNA reads as TGTGCCAGTAGTAAGCAGGGTATTGTGGGATCACCCCTCCACTTT. The genes are TRBV19 and TRBJ1-6; D might be TRBD1 (5 bases). V gave up 4 bases and J gave up 10 bases, with 17 bases separating them. The CDR3 spans 15 residues. Germline V gene lookup returns CDR1 LNHDA and CDR2 SQIVND (reference sequence).

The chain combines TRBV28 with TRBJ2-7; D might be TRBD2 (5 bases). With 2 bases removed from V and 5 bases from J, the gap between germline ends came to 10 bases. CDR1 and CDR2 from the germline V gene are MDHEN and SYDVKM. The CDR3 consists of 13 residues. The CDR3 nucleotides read TGTGCCAGCAGTTTACCGGGAAGGGACGAGCAGTACTTC. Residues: CASSLPGRDEQYF.

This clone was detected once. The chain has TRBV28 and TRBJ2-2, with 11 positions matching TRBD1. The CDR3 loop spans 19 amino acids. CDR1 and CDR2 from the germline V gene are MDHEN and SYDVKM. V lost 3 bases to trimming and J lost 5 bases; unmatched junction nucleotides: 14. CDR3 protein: CASSLIRFGTGGGTGELFF. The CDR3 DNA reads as TGTGCCAGCAGTTTGATACGCTTCGGGACAGGGGGTGGGACCGGGGAGCTGTTTTTT.

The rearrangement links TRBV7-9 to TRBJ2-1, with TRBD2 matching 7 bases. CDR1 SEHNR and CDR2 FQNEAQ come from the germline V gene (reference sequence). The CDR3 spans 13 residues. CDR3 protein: CAGRAGAYNEQFF. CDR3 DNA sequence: TGTGCAGGGCGGGCGGGAGCCTACAATGAGCAGTTCTTC.

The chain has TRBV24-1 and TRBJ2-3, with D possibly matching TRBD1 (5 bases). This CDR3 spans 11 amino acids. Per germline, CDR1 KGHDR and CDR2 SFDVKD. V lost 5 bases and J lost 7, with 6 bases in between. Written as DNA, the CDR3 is TGTGCCACCAGTGCAGGGTATACGCAGTATTTT. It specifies CATSAGYTQYF.

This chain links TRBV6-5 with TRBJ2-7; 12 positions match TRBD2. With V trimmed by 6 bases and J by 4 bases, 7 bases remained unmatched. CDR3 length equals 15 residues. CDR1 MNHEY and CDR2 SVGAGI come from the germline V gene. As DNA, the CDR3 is TGTGCCAGCAGCTGGACTAGCGGGGAATATTACGAGCAGTACTTC. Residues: CASSWTSGEYYEQYF.

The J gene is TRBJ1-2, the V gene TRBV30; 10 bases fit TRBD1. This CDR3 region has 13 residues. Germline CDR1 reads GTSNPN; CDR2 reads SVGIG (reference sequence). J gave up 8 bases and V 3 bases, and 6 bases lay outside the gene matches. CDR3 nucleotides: TGTGCCTGGAGCCCCGGACAGGGGGTGGGCTACACCTTC. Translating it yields CAWSPGQGVGYTF.

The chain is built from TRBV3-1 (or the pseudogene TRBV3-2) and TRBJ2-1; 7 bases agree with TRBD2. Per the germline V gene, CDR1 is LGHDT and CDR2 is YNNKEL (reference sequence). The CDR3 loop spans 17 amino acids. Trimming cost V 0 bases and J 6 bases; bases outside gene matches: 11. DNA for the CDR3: TGTGCCAGCAGCCAAGATAACGGAGGGACTATCTTCAATGAGCAGTTCTTC. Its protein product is CASSQDNGGTIFNEQFF.

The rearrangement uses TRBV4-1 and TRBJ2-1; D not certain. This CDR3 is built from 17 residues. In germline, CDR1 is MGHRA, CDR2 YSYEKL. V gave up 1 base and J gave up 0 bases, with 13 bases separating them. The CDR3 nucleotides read TGCGCCAGCAGCCAAGTGAGAGCTAGGAGCTCCTACAATGAGCAGTTCTTC. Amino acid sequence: CASSQVRARSSYNEQFF.

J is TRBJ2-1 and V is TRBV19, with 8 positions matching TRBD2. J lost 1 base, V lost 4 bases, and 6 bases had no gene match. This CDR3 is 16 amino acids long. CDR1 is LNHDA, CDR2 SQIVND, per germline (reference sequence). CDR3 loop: CASSNSPGGSYNEQFF. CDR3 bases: TGTGCCAGTAGTAACTCTCCGGGAGGGTCCTACAATGAGCAGTTCTTC.

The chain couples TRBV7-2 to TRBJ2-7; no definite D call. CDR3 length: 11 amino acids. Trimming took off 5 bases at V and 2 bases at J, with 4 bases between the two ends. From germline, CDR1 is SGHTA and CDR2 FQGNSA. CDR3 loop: CASSKTYEQYF. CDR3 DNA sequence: TGTGCCAGCAGCAAAACCTACGAGCAGTACTTC.